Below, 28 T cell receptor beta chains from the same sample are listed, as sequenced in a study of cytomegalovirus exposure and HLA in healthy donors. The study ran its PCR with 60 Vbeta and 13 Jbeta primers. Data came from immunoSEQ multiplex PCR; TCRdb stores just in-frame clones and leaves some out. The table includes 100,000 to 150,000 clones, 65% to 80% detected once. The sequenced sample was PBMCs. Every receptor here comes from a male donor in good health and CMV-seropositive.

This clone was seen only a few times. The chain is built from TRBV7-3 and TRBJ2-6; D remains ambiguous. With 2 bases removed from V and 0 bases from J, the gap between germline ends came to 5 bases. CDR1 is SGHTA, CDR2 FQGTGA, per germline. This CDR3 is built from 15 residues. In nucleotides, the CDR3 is TGTGCCAGCAGCTTAGCCGGCTCTGGGGCCAACGTCCTGACTTTC. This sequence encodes CASSLAGSGANVLTF.

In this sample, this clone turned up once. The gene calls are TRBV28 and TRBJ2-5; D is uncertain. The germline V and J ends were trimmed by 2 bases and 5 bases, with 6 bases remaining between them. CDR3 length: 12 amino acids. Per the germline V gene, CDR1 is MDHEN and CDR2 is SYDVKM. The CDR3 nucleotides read TGTGCCAGCAGTTTACCCGGGGAGACCCAGTACTTC. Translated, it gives CASSLPGETQYF.

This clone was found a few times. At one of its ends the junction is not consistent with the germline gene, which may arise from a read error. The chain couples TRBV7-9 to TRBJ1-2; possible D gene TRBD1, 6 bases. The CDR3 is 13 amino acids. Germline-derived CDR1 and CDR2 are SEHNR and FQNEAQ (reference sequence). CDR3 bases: TGTTCCAGCAGCTCCCGGACAGAGGCGGGCTACACCTTC. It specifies CSSSSRTEAGYTF.

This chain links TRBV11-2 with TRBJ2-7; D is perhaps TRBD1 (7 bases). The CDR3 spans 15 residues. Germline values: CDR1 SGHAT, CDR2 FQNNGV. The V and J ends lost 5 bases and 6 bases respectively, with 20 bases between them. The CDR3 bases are TGTGCCAGCAGCAAACGACAGGGAGGCTCTTTCGAGCAGTACTTC. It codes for CASSKRQGGSFEQYF.

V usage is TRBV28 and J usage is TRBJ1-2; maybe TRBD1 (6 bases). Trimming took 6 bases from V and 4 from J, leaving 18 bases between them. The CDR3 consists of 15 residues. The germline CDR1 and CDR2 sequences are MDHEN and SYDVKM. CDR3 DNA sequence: TGTGCCAGCAGATTACCAGGGGCAGTAGGCTATGGCTACACCTTC. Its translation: CASRLPGAVGYGYTF.

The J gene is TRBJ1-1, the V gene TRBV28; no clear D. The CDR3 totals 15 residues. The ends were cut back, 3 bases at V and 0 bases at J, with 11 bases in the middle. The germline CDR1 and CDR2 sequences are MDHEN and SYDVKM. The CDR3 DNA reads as TGTGCCAGCAGTTTGGAGGGTTCCATGAACACTGAAGCTTTCTTT. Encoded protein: CASSLEGSMNTEAFF.

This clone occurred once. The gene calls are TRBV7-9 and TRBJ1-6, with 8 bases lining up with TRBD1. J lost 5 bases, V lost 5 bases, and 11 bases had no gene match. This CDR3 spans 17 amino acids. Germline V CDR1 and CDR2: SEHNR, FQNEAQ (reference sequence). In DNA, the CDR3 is TGTGCCAGCAGCCTTAGTCAGGGGGCGCGAGATAATTCACCCCTCCACTTT. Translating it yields CASSLSQGARDNSPLHF.

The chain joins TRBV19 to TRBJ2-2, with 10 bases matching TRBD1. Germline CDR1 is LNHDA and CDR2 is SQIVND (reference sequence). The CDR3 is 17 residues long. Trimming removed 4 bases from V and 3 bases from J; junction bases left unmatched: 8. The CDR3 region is CASSTFIGTGDTGELFF. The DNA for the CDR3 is TGTGCCAGTAGTACCTTCATCGGGACAGGGGACACCGGGGAGCTGTTTTTT.

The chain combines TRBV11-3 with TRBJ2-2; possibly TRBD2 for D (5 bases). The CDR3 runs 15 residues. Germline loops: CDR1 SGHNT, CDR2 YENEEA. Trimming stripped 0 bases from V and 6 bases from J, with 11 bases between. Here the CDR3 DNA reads TGTGCCAGCAGCTTAGATCCCGGGGAATCCGGGGAGCTGTTTTTT. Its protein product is CASSLDPGESGELFF.

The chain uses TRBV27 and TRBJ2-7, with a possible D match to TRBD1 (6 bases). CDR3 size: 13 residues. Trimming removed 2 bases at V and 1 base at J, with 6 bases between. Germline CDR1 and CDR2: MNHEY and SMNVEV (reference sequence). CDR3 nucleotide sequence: TGTGCCAGCAGTTTAGACAGGTCCTACGAGCAGTACTTC. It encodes CASSLDRSYEQYF.

The CDR3 reads CASSLLRANYGYTF. The CDR3 DNA is TGTGCCAGCAGCTTACTGCGGGCCAACTATGGCTACACCTTC. V is TRBV7-9 and J is TRBJ1-2; D is uncertain. The CDR3 is made up of 14 amino acids. V was clipped by 2 bases and J by 2 bases, with 9 bases between them. Per the germline V gene, CDR1 is SEHNR and CDR2 is FQNEAQ (reference sequence).

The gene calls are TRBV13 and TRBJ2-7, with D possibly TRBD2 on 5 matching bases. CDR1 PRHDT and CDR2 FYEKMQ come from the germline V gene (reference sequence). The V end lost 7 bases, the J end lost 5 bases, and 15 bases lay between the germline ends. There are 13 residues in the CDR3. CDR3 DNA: TGTGCCAGCACGAGGGAGTCTCTCCACGAGCAGTACTTC. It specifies CASTRESLHEQYF.

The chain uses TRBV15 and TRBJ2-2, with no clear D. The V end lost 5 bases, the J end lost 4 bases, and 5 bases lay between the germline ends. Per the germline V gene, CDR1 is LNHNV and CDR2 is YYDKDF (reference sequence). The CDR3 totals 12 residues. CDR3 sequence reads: CATSPLTGELFF. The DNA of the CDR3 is TGTGCCACCAGCCCCCTCACCGGGGAGCTGTTTTTT.

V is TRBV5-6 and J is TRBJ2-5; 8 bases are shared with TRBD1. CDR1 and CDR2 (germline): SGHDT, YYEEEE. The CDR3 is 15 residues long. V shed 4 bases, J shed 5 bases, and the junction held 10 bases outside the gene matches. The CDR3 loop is CASSPDRGIGETQYF. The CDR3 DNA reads TGTGCCAGCAGCCCCGACAGGGGTATAGGGGAGACCCAGTACTTC.

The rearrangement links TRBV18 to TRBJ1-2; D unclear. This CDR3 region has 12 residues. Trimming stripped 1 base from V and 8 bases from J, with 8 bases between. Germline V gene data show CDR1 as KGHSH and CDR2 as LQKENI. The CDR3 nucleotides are TGTGCCAGCTCACCACGTCTCGGGGGCTACACCTTC. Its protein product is CASSPRLGGYTF.

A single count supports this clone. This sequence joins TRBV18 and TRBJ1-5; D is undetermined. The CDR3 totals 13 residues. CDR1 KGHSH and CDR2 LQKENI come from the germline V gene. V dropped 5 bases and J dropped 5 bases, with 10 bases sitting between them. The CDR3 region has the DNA TGTGCCAGCTCAACTGCACGTGATCAGCCCCAGCATTTT. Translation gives CASSTARDQPQHF.

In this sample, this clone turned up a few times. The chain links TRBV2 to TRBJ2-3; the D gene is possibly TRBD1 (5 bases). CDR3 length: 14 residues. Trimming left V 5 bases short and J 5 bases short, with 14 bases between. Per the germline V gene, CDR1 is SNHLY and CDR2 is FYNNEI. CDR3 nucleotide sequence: TGTGCCAGCAGTCCAGGGTCCCCGGGAGATACGCAGTATTTT. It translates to CASSPGSPGDTQYF.

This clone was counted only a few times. The CDR3 sequence is CASSEQFGTGSEKLFF. The CDR3 DNA reads TGTGCCAGCAGTGAACAATTCGGGACAGGGAGCGAAAAACTGTTTTTT. The chain has TRBV6-1 and TRBJ1-4; 9 nucleotides align to TRBD1. Per germline, CDR1 MNHNS and CDR2 SASEGT. J gave up 8 bases and V 2 bases, and 9 bases lay outside the gene matches. The CDR3 loop spans 16 amino acids.

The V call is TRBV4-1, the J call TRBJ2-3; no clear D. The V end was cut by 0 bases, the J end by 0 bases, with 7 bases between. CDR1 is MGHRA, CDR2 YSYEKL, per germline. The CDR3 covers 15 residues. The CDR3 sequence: CASSQDPGSTDTQYF. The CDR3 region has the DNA TGCGCCAGCAGCCAAGATCCGGGTAGCACAGATACGCAGTATTTT.

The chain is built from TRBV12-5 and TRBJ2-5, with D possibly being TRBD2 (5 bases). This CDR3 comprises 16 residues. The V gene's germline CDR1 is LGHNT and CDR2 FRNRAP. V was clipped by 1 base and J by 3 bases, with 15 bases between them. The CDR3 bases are TGTGCTAGTGGTTTGGCCCGCGGTGGGAGTGAAGAGACCCAGTACTTC. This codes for CASGLARGGSEETQYF.

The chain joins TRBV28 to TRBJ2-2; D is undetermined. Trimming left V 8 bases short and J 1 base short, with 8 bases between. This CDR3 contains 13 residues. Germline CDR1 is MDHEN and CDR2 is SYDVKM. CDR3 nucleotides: TGTGCCAGCTCAGAGGTGAACACCGGGGAGCTGTTTTTT. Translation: CASSEVNTGELFF.

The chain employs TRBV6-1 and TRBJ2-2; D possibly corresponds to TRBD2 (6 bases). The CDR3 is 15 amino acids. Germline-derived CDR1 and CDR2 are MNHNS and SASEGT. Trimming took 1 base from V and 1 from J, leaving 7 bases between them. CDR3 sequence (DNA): TGTGCCAGCAGTGAAGTGGGAGGGAACACCGGGGAGCTGTTTTTT. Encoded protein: CASSEVGGNTGELFF.

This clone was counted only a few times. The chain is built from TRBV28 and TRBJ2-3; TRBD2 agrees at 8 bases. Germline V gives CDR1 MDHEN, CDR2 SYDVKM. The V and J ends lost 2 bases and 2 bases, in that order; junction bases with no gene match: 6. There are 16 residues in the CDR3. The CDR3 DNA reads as TGTGCCAGCAGTTTAGTTTTGCGGGGGGTCACAGATACGCAGTATTTT. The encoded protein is CASSLVLRGVTDTQYF.

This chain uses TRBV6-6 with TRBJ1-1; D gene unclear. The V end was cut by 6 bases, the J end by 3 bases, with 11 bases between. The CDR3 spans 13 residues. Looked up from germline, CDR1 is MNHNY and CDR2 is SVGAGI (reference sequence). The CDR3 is CASSPRRDTEAFF. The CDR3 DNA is TGTGCCAGCAGCCCACGACGGGACACTGAAGCTTTCTTT.

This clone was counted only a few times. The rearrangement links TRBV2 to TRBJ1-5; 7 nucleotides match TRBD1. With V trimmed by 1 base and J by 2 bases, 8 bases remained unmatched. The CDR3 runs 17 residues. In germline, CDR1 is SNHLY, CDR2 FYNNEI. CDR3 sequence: CASSEGGVTGGNQPQHF. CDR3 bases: TGTGCCAGCAGTGAAGGGGGGGTTACAGGGGGCAATCAGCCCCAGCATTTT. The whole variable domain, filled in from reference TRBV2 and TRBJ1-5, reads EPEVTQTPSHQVTQMGQEVILRCVPISNHLYFYWYRQILGQKVEFLVSFYNNEISEKSEIFDDQFSVERPDGSNFTLKIRSTKLEDSAMYFCASSEGGVTGGNQPQHFGDGTRLSIL.

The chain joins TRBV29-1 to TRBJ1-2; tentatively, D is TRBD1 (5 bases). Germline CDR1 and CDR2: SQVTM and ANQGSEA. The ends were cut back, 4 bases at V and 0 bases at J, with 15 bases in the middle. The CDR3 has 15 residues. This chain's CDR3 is CSVVGRVGTNYGYTF. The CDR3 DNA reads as TGCAGCGTTGTCGGCAGGGTAGGGACTAACTATGGCTACACCTTC. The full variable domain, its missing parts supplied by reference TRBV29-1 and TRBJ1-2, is SAVISQKPSRDICQRGTSLTIQCQVDSQVTMMFWYRQQPGQSLTLIATANQGSEATYESGFVIDKFPISRPNLTFSTLTVSNMSPEDSSIYLCSVVGRVGTNYGYTFGSGTRLTVV.

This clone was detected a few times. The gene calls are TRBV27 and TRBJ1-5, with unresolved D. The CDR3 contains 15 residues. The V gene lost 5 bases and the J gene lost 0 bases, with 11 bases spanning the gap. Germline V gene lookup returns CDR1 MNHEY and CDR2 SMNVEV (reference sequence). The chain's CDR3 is CASSPRVGSNQPQHF. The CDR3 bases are TGTGCCAGCAGTCCCCGGGTCGGTAGCAATCAGCCCCAGCATTTT.

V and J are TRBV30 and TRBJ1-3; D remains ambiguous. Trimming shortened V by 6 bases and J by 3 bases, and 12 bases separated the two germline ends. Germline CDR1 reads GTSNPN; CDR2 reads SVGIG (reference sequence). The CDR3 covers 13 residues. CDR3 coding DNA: TGTGCCTGTCAAAAGAGGAGTGGAAACACCATATATTTT. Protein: CACQKRSGNTIYF.